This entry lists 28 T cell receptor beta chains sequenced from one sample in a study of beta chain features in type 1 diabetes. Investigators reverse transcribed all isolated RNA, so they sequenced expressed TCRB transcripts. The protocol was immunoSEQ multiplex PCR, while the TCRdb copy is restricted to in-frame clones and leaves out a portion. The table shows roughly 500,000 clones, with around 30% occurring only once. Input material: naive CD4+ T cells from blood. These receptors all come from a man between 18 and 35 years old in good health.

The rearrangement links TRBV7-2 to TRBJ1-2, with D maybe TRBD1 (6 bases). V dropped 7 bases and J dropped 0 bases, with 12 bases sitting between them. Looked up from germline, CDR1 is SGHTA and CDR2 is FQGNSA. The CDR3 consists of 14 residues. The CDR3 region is CASTQTGTNYGYTF. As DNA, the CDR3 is TGTGCCAGCACCCAAACAGGGACTAACTATGGCTACACCTTC.

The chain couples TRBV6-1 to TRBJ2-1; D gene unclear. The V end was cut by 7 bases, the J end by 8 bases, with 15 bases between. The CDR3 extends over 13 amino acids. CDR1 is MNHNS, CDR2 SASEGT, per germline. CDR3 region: CASTSSVWDEQFF. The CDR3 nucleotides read TGTGCCAGCACCTCCTCCGTCTGGGATGAGCAGTTCTTC.

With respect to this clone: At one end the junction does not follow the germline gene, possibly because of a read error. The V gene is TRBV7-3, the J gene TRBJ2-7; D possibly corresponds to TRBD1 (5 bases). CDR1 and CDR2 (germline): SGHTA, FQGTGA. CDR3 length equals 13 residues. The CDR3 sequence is CASSLIAGYDQYF. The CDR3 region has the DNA TGTGCCAGCAGCTTAATCGCAGGGTACGATCAGTACTTC.

The CDR3 spells CAWSVRRKRDTQYF. Here the CDR3 DNA reads TGTGCCTGGAGTGTACGCCGAAAAAGGGATACGCAGTATTTT. The chain joins TRBV30 to TRBJ2-3, with D unresolved. Trimming pared 0 bases from V and 6 bases from J, leaving 13 bases between. Germline V gives CDR1 GTSNPN, CDR2 SVGIG (reference sequence). This CDR3 region has 14 residues.

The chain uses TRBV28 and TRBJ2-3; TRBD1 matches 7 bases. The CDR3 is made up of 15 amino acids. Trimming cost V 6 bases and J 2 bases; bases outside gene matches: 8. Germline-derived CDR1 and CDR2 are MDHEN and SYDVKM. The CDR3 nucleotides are TGTGCCAGCAGCCCGCCGGGACAGAACACAGATACGCAGTATTTT. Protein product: CASSPPGQNTDTQYF.

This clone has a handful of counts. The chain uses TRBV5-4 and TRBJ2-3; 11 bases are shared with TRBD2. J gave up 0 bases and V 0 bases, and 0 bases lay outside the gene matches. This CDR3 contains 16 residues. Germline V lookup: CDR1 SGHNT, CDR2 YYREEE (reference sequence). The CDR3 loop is CASSLGTSGSTDTQYF. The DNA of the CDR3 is TGTGCCAGCAGCTTGGGGACTAGCGGGAGCACAGATACGCAGTATTTT.

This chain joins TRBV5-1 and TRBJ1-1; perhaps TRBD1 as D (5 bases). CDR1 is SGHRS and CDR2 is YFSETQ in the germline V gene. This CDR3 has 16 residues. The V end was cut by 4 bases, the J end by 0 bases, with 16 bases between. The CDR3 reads CASSGGTGGMNTEAFF. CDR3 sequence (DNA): TGCGCCAGCAGCGGCGGGACGGGCGGGATGAACACTGAAGCTTTCTTT. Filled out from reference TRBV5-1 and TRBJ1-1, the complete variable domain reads KAGVTQTPRYLIKTRGQQVTLSCSPISGHRSVSWYQQTPGQGLQFLFEYFSETQRNKGNFPGRFSGRQFSNSRSEMNVSTLELGDSALYLCASSGGTGGMNTEAFFGQGTRLTVV.

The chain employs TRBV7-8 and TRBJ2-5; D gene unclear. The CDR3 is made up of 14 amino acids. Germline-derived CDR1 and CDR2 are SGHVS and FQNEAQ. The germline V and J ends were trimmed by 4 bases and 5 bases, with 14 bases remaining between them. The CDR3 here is CASSYFVISETQYF. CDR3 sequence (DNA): TGTGCCAGCAGCTACTTCGTTATTTCGGAGACCCAGTACTTC.

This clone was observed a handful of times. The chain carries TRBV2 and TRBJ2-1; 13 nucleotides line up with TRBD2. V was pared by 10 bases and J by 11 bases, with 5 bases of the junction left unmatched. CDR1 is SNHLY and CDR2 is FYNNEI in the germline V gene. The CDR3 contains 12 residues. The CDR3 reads CATGLAGIKQFF. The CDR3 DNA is TGTGCCACGGGACTAGCGGGAATTAAGCAGTTCTTC.

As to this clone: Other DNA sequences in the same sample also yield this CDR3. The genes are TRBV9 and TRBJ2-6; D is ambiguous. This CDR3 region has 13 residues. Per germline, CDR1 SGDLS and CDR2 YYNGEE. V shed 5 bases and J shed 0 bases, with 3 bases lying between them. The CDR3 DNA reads TGTGCCAGCAGGGTCTCTGGGGCCAACGTCCTGACTTTC. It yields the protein CASRVSGANVLTF.

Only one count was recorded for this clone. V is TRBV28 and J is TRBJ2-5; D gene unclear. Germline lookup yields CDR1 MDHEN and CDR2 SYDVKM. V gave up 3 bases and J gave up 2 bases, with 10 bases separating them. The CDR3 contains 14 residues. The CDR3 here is CASSFVVHQETQYF. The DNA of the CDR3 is TGTGCCAGCAGTTTCGTGGTCCATCAAGAGACCCAGTACTTC.

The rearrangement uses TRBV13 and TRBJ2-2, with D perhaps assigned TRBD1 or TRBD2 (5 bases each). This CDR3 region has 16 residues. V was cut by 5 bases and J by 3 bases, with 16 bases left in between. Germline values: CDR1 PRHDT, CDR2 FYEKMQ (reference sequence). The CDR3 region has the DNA TGTGCCAGCAGCCCAGACAGAAGAGCGGACACCGGGGAGCTGTTTTTT. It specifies CASSPDRRADTGELFF.

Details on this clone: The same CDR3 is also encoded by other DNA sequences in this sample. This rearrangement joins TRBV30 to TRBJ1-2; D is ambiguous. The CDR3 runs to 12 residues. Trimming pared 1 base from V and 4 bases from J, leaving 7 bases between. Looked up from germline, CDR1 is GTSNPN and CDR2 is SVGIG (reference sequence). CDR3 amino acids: CAWSASGYGYTF. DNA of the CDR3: TGTGCCTGGAGTGCATCGGGCTATGGCTACACCTTC.

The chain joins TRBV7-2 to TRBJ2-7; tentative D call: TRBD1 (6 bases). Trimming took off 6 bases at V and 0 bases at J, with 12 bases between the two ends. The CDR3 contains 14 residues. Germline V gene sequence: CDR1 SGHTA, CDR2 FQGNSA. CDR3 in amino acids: CASRTPGDSYEQYF. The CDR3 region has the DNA TGTGCCAGCAGAACCCCAGGGGACTCCTACGAGCAGTACTTC.

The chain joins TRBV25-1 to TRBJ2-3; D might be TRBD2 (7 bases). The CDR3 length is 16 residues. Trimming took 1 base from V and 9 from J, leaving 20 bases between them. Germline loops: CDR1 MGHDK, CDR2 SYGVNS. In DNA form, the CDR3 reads TGTGCCAGCAGTGAATTTGGGGGGGGGCCTAAGGAAACGCAGTATTTT. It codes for CASSEFGGGPKETQYF.

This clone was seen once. CDR3 bases: TGTGCCTGGAGGCCTGGGGGAAGGTACGAGCAGTACTTC. This sequence encodes CAWRPGGRYEQYF. The V and J genes are TRBV30 and TRBJ2-7; either TRBD1 or TRBD2 may supply D (5 bases each). The CDR3 consists of 13 residues. V lost 3 bases, J lost 4 bases, and 13 bases lay in between. Per the germline V gene, CDR1 is GTSNPN and CDR2 is SVGIG (reference sequence).

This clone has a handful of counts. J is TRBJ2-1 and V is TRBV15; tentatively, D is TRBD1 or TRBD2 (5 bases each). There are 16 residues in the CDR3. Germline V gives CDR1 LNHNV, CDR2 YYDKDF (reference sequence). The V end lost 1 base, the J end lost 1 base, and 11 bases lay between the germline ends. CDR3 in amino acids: CATSRAGTESYNEQFF. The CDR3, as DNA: TGTGCCACCAGCAGAGCAGGGACCGAATCCTACAATGAGCAGTTCTTC.

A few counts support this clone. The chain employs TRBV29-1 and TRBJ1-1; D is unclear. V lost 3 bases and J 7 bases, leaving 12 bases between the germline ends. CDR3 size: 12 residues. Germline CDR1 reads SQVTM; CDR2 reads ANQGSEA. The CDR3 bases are TGCAGCGTTGATTGGCGGCACGGTGAAGCTTTCTTT. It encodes CSVDWRHGEAFF.

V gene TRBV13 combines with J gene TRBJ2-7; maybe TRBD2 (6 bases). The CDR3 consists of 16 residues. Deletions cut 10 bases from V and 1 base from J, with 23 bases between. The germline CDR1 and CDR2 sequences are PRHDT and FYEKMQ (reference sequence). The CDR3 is CATALSAGTRSYEQYF. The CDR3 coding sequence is TGTGCCACAGCTCTTTCGGCCGGGACTCGTTCCTACGAGCAGTACTTC.

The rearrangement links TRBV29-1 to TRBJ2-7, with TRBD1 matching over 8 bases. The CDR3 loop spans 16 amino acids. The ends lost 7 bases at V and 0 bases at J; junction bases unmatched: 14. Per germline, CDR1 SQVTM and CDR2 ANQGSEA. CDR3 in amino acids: CSDDRGVPTGSYEQYF. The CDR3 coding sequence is TGCAGCGATGACAGGGGTGTCCCTACCGGCTCCTACGAGCAGTACTTC.

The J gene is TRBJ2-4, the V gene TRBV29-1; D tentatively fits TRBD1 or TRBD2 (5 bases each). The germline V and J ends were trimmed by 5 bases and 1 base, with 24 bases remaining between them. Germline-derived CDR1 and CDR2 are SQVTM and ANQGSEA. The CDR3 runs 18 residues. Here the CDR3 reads CSVITHRDPRRAKNIQYF. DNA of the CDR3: TGCAGCGTTATTACCCACCGGGACCCTCGACGGGCCAAAAACATTCAGTACTTC. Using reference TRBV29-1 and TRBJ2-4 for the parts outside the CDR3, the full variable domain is SAVISQKPSRDICQRGTSLTIQCQVDSQVTMMFWYRQQPGQSLTLIATANQGSEATYESGFVIDKFPISRPNLTFSTLTVSNMSPEDSSIYLCSVITHRDPRRAKNIQYFGAGTRLSVL.

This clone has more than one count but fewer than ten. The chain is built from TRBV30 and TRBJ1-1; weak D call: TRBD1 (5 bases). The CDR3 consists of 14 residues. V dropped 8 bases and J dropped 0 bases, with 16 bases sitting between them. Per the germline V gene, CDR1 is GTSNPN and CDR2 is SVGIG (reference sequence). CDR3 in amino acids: CAGGSGRLNTEAFF. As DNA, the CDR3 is TGTGCCGGAGGGTCGGGACGTCTGAACACTGAAGCTTTCTTT.

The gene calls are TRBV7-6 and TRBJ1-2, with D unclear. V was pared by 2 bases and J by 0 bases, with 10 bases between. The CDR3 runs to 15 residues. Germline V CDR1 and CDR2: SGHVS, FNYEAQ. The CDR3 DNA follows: TGTGCCAGCAGCTTAACGGGGTTTACTAACTATGGCTACACCTTC. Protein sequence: CASSLTGFTNYGYTF.

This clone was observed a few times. The CDR3 nucleotides are TGTGCCAGCAGCCAGGGGGGACACGGGAGTGAGCAGTTCTTC. It is translated as CASSQGGHGSEQFF. The chain uses TRBV7-9 and TRBJ2-1; a possible D gene is TRBD1 (7 bases). This CDR3 spans 14 amino acids. Germline CDR1 is SEHNR and CDR2 is FQNEAQ (reference sequence). V was clipped by 5 bases and J by 9 bases, with 17 bases between them.

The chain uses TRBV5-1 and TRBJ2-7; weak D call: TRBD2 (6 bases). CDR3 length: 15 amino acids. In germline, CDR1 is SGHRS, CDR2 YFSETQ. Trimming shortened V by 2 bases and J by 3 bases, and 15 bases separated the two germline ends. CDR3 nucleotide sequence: TGCGCCAGCAGCTTTTCGAGCGGGTCCGACTACGAGCAGTACTTC. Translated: CASSFSSGSDYEQYF.

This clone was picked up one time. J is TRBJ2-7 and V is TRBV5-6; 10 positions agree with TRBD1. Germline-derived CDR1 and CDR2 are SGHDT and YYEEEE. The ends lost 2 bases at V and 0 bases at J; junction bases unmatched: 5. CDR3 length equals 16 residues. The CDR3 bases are TGTGCCAGCAGCTTCCCCGGGACAGGGGTCTCCTACGAGCAGTACTTC. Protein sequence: CASSFPGTGVSYEQYF.

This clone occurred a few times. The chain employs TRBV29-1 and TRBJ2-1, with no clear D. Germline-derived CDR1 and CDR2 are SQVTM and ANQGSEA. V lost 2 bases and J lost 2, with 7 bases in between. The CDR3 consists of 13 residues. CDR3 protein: CSVEYQTYNEQFF. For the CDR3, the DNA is TGCAGCGTTGAATACCAGACCTACAATGAGCAGTTCTTC.

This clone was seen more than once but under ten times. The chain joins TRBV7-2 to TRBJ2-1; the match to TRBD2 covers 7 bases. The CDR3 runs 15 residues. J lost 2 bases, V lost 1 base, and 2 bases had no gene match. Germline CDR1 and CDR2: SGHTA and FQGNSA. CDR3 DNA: TGTGCCAGCAGCTTAGTGGGGACTACCTACAATGAGCAGTTCTTC. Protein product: CASSLVGTTYNEQFF.